This TCR beta chain was captured by sequencing in a study of PD-1 blockade in classical Hodgkin lymphoma. CDR1 MNHNS and CDR2 SASEGT come from the germline V gene. V shed 0 bases, J shed 4 bases, and the junction held 5 bases outside the gene matches. The CDR3 loop spans 17 amino acids. Sequenced by immunoSEQ multiplex PCR; TCRdb stores in-frame clones only, minus some. This table has 66,000 or so clones, 65% to 75% appearing once. Points on this clone: Its antigen remains unknown.

General observations from the study: Newly diagnosed patients had diversity similar to the baseline diversity of complete responders.

Every one of the patients relapsed after autologous stem cell transplantation (brentuximab vedotin exposure was variable). The TCR originated in a human donor with classical Hodgkin lymphoma. The V call is TRBV6-1, the J call TRBJ2-3; TRBD1 matches 12 bases. The specimen comprised peripheral blood mononuclear cells (PBMCs), sampled before the second cycle of nivolumab. The CDR3 loop reads CASSEAPGQGAADTQYF. CDR3 nucleotide sequence: TGTGCCAGCAGTGAAGCGCCGGGACAGGGGGCTGCAGATACGCAGTATTTT.